What follows are 27 T cell receptor beta chains derived from one specimen sequenced in a study of cytomegalovirus exposure and HLA in healthy donors. PCR involved 60 Vbeta and 13 Jbeta primers. Clones were read by immunoSEQ multiplex PCR, and TCRdb kept only the in-frame ones, dropping some. The sample yields 97,000 or so clones, approximately 87% seen once. The material sequenced was PBMCs. The source of these receptors is a man between 40 and 49 years old in good health and CMV-seronegative.

The chain is built from TRBV19 and TRBJ2-7, with a possible D match to TRBD1 (5 bases). The CDR3 has 14 residues. Per the germline V gene, CDR1 is LNHDA and CDR2 is SQIVND (reference sequence). Trimming removed 3 bases from V and 2 bases from J, with 11 bases in between. CDR3 amino acids: CASSIRAPTYEQYF. The CDR3 DNA follows: TGTGCCAGTAGTATCAGGGCACCCACCTACGAGCAGTACTTC.

This clone occurred once. The CDR3, as DNA: TGTGCCAGCAGTTTGGGACTGCGAGTGAACACTGAAGCTTTCTTT. This translates into CASSLGLRVNTEAFF. The chain employs TRBV27 and TRBJ1-1; maybe TRBD1 (5 bases). Per the germline V gene, CDR1 is MNHEY and CDR2 is SMNVEV (reference sequence). Trimming pared 3 bases from V and 0 bases from J, leaving 11 bases between. This CDR3 comprises 15 residues.

The CDR3, as DNA: TGCGCCAGCAGCTTGGAGGGGTATGGCTACACCTTC. This codes for CASSLEGYGYTF. The chain carries TRBV5-1 and TRBJ1-2, with TRBD1 as a possible D gene (5 bases). Per the germline V gene, CDR1 is SGHRS and CDR2 is YFSETQ. CDR3 size: 12 residues. Trimming left V 0 bases short and J 5 bases short, with 5 bases between.

The sample holds a few counts of this clone. Distinct nucleotide sequences in the sample also encode this CDR3. The V and J genes are TRBV18 and TRBJ2-1, with 11 bases matching TRBD2. V trimming: 3 bases; J trimming: 4 bases; junction bases outside the gene matches: 2. CDR1 is KGHSH and CDR2 is LQKENI in the germline V gene. The CDR3 loop spans 15 amino acids. CDR3 residues: CASSPTSGAYNEQFF. As DNA, the CDR3 is TGTGCCAGCTCACCGACTAGCGGGGCATACAATGAGCAGTTCTTC.

V gene TRBV13 combines with J gene TRBJ2-2, with 10 bases that match TRBD2. The CDR3 contains 22 residues. The germline V gene encodes CDR1 PRHDT and CDR2 FYEKMQ (reference sequence). V lost 2 bases and J lost 1; bases outside the gene matches: 19. The CDR3 sequence is CASSLISLASGGPFLNTGELFF. The CDR3 DNA is TGTGCCAGCAGCTTAATCTCCCTCGCTAGCGGGGGACCATTCCTGAACACCGGGGAGCTGTTTTTT.

This clone was seen a few times. The chain is built from TRBV9 and TRBJ2-3; tentatively, D is TRBD1 (7 bases). CDR1 and CDR2 from the germline V gene are SGDLS and YYNGEE. V lost 0 bases, J lost 0 bases, and 11 bases lay in between. The CDR3 is 16 residues long. The DNA of the CDR3 is TGTGCCAGCAGCGTAGTGGAGGGGGCGAGCACAGATACGCAGTATTTT. This translates into CASSVVEGASTDTQYF.

This clone appeared a few times. V gene TRBV9 combines with J gene TRBJ2-1; TRBD2 matches 13 bases. Trimming took 3 bases from V and 7 from J; bases not matched to a gene: 4. The germline V gene encodes CDR1 SGDLS and CDR2 YYNGEE. This CDR3 is 15 amino acids long. Here the CDR3 DNA reads TGTGCCAGCAGCGGGACTAGCGGGGGTGAGAATGAGCAGTTCTTC. Its protein product is CASSGTSGGENEQFF.

The rearrangement links TRBV6-5 to TRBJ2-1; 10 positions match TRBD2. The length of the CDR3 is 14 residues. Germline trimming cut 6 bases from V and 5 bases from J; bases unmatched to any gene: 4. Germline CDR1 and CDR2: MNHEY and SVGAGI. CDR3 nucleotide sequence: TGTGCCAGCAGACTAGCGGGGATCCACAATGAGCAGTTCTTC. Residues: CASRLAGIHNEQFF.

The genes are TRBV5-3 and TRBJ2-7, with TRBD2 identical over 10 bases. TRBV5-3 is an ORF for which the function is uncertain. Trimming took 0 bases from V and 3 from J; bases not matched to a gene: 3. The CDR3 length is 15 residues. The CDR3 loop is CARSLVERGGYEQYF. DNA for the CDR3: TGTGCCAGAAGCTTGGTTGAGCGGGGGGGCTACGAGCAGTACTTC.

This clone was found a few times. The chain couples TRBV19 to TRBJ2-7; 7 bases are shared with TRBD2. V gave up 3 bases and J gave up 3 bases; unmatched junction bases: 5. Germline CDR1 is LNHDA and CDR2 is SQIVND (reference sequence). This CDR3 contains 14 residues. The CDR3 spells CASSIGGGSYEQYF. The CDR3 DNA follows: TGTGCCAGTAGTATTGGCGGGGGTAGCTACGAGCAGTACTTC.

This clone was seen only once. This chain connects TRBV11-2 to TRBJ1-1; unclear D gene. Germline V gives CDR1 SGHAT, CDR2 FQNNGV. V gave up 1 base and J gave up 4 bases, with 10 bases separating them. The CDR3 contains 14 residues. The CDR3 here is CASSLVRDFTEAFF. CDR3 DNA sequence: TGTGCCAGCAGCTTAGTTCGGGATTTCACTGAAGCTTTCTTT.

This clone was counted between two and nine times. The rearrangement uses TRBV4-1 and TRBJ1-5, with D unclear. The CDR3 runs to 15 residues. Germline CDR1 reads MGHRA; CDR2 reads YSYEKL. The V gene lost 1 base and the J gene lost 6 bases, with 13 bases spanning the gap. DNA for the CDR3: TGCGCCAGCAGCCAAGGGCCAGTCGTACGTCAGCCCCAGCATTTT. This gives the protein CASSQGPVVRQPQHF.

The chain couples TRBV5-1 to TRBJ2-5; 8 positions agree with TRBD2. This CDR3 contains 16 residues. With 1 base clipped from V and 5 bases from J, the junction kept 10 bases outside the gene matches. Germline assignment: CDR1 SGHRS and CDR2 YFSETQ. This CDR3 reads CASSLYQRGLAETQYF. CDR3 nucleotide sequence: TGCGCCAGCAGCTTGTATCAGCGGGGGTTGGCTGAGACCCAGTACTTC.

V gene TRBV4-3 combines with J gene TRBJ1-1; D unresolved. Per the germline V gene, CDR1 is LGHNA and CDR2 is YSLEER. The germline V and J ends were trimmed by 4 bases and 4 bases, with 13 bases remaining between them. This CDR3 comprises 14 residues. CDR3 nucleotides: TGCGCCAGCAGCCGCGATGCGGGGTTCACTGAAGCTTTCTTT. This sequence encodes CASSRDAGFTEAFF.

This chain uses TRBV19 with TRBJ1-2, with 7 bases fitting TRBD1. The ends lost 5 bases at V and 3 bases at J; junction bases unmatched: 12. There are 16 residues in the CDR3. Germline CDR1 is LNHDA and CDR2 is SQIVND (reference sequence). Here the CDR3 DNA reads TGTGCCAGTAGTGGCAGAGGGACAGAACGCTACTATGGCTACACCTTC. Residues: CASSGRGTERYYGYTF.

The V gene is TRBV5-1, the J gene TRBJ2-7; the match to TRBD1 covers 9 bases. The CDR3 consists of 14 residues. Trimming took 1 base from V and 5 from J; bases not matched to a gene: 4. Germline CDR1 reads SGHRS; CDR2 reads YFSETQ. In DNA, the CDR3 is TGCGCCAGCAGCTTGAGGGACAGGGCACACGAGCAGTACTTC. Residues: CASSLRDRAHEQYF.

This clone was detected once. This chain connects TRBV29-1 to TRBJ1-1; weak D call: TRBD1 (5 bases). Germline V gene sequence: CDR1 SQVTM, CDR2 ANQGSEA. The CDR3 spans 14 residues. V was cut by 5 bases and J by 1 base, with 14 bases left in between. The CDR3 sequence: CSVPPPGQNTEAFF. The CDR3 DNA reads TGCAGCGTTCCCCCCCCCGGACAGAACACTGAAGCTTTCTTT.

This clone was recorded only once. This chain connects TRBV11-3 to TRBJ2-5; 10 bases align to TRBD1. The CDR3 totals 18 residues. V trimming: 5 bases; J trimming: 4 bases; junction bases outside the gene matches: 16. CDR1 is SGHNT, CDR2 YENEEA, per germline. CDR3 nucleotide sequence: TGTGCCAGCAGCCCCGGTGGGTGGGGGGACAGGGGTGGAGAGACCCAGTACTTC. This sequence encodes CASSPGGWGDRGGETQYF.

V and J are TRBV5-1 and TRBJ2-3, with 13 nucleotides matching TRBD2. The CDR3 runs to 16 residues. Germline trimming cut 4 bases from V and 2 bases from J; bases unmatched to any gene: 4. CDR1 is SGHRS and CDR2 is YFSETQ in the germline V gene. CDR3 sequence (DNA): TGCGCCAGCAGCGAGGGACTAGCGGGGAACACAGATACGCAGTATTTT. Amino acids: CASSEGLAGNTDTQYF.

The gene calls are TRBV5-1 and TRBJ2-4, with 9 bases aligning to TRBD2. Trimming took 1 base from V and 8 from J; bases not matched to a gene: 13. The germline CDR1 and CDR2 sequences are SGHRS and YFSETQ. The CDR3 is made up of 17 amino acids. The CDR3 bases are TGCGCCAGCAGCTTGAGTCGGTCGGCGGGGGGGCGAGACATTCAGTACTTC. Protein product: CASSLSRSAGGRDIQYF.

This clone is a singleton in its sample. The rearrangement uses TRBV11-3 and TRBJ2-7; TRBD1 matches 8 bases. The germline CDR1 and CDR2 sequences are SGHNT and YENEEA. CDR3 size: 16 residues. Trimming cost V 4 bases and J 2 bases; bases outside gene matches: 10. The CDR3 coding sequence is TGTGCCAGCAGCTCAGGACAGGGTTCGGGTCCCTACGAGCAGTACTTC. Its translation: CASSSGQGSGPYEQYF.

The V and J genes are TRBV5-1 and TRBJ2-7, with 10 bases fitting TRBD1. Per the germline V gene, CDR1 is SGHRS and CDR2 is YFSETQ. J was trimmed by 4 bases and V by 4 bases; bases with no gene match: 11. This CDR3 has 16 residues. CDR3 residues: CASSRGGQGIYYEQYF. The CDR3 region has the DNA TGCGCCAGCAGCCGGGGGGGACAGGGGATTTATTACGAGCAGTACTTC.

The chain uses TRBV5-1 and TRBJ2-3, with 7 nucleotides matching TRBD1. This CDR3 region has 15 residues. Losses at the gene ends were 3 bases for V and 3 bases for J; bases not matched to a gene: 7. Looked up from germline, CDR1 is SGHRS and CDR2 is YFSETQ. DNA of the CDR3: TGCGCCAGCAGCTATCAGGGCAGGGGGACAGATACGCAGTATTTT. Protein: CASSYQGRGTDTQYF.

The chain couples TRBV5-4 to TRBJ1-1; 9 nucleotides line up with TRBD1. With V trimmed by 4 bases and J by 3 bases, 10 bases remained unmatched. Germline CDR1 SGHNT, CDR2 YYREEE (reference sequence). This CDR3 comprises 16 residues. In DNA, the CDR3 is TGTGCCAGCAGCAGGAACAGGGGGCCGGCGGACACTGAAGCTTTCTTT. Translation: CASSRNRGPADTEAFF.

V and J are TRBV9 and TRBJ2-2, with 7 bases matching TRBD1. Trimming removed 3 bases from V and 3 bases from J; junction bases left unmatched: 2. The germline V gene encodes CDR1 SGDLS and CDR2 YYNGEE. The CDR3 is 14 amino acids. The CDR3 here is CASSGDRYTGELFF. For the CDR3, the DNA is TGTGCCAGCAGCGGGGACAGATACACCGGGGAGCTGTTTTTT.

The gene calls are TRBV5-1 and TRBJ2-3, with D tentatively TRBD1 (5 bases). CDR1 is SGHRS and CDR2 is YFSETQ in the germline V gene. Trimming took off 0 bases at V and 2 bases at J, with 7 bases between the two ends. CDR3 length: 14 amino acids. CDR3 protein: CASSLGGHTDTQYF. Here the CDR3 DNA reads TGCGCCAGCAGCTTGGGGGGCCACACAGATACGCAGTATTTT.

This clone has only a few counts. The V call is TRBV10-3, the J call TRBJ1-5; unclear D gene. Germline CDR1 and CDR2: ENHRY and SYGVKD. This CDR3 is built from 12 residues. The V end lost 0 bases, the J end lost 5 bases, and 2 bases lay between the germline ends. The CDR3 spells CAISESDQPQHF. The DNA of the CDR3 is TGTGCCATCAGTGAGTCCGATCAGCCCCAGCATTTT.